The sequence of this T cell receptor beta chain was determined in a study of blood T cell repertoires in COVID-19. Looking at the study overall: The study drew acute and convalescent COVID-19 samples from the United States, Italy and Spain. PBMCs, B-cell-depleted T cells, or T cells provided the cDNA or gDNA that made up the material.

Study processing details: It was from reference gene primer amplification that nucleated cell counts were estimated. Profiled with immunoSEQ multiplex PCR; TCRdb holds only in-frame clones, not every one. The V and J calls and the clone size are those of that table, but D and trimming were determined from the DNA. There are tens of thousands of clones in the sample; about four fifths occur only once, and approximately 1.3% lies in the top ten. The germline gives CDR1 SGHAT, CDR2 FQNNGV. V was shortened by 4 bases and J by 4 bases, with 19 bases between the two germline ends. CDR3 length: 16 amino acids.

Sequences were obtained from peripheral blood. The chain recombines TRBV11-2 with TRBJ1-2; TRBD1 is a possible D gene (6 bases). The clonotype originates from an elderly woman with acute or convalescent COVID-19. The DNA of the CDR3 is TGTGCCAGCAGCTCCCAGGGGTCAGGGTTCATCTATGGCTACACCTTC. Encoded protein: CASSSQGSGFIYGYTF. The whole variable domain, remainder taken from reference TRBV11-2 and TRBJ1-2, is EAGVAQSPRYKIIEKRQSVAFWCNPISGHATLYWYQQILGQGPKLLIQFQNNGVVDDSQLPKDRFSAERLKGVDSTLKIQPAKLEDSAVYLCASSSQGSGFIYGYTFGSGTRLTVV.